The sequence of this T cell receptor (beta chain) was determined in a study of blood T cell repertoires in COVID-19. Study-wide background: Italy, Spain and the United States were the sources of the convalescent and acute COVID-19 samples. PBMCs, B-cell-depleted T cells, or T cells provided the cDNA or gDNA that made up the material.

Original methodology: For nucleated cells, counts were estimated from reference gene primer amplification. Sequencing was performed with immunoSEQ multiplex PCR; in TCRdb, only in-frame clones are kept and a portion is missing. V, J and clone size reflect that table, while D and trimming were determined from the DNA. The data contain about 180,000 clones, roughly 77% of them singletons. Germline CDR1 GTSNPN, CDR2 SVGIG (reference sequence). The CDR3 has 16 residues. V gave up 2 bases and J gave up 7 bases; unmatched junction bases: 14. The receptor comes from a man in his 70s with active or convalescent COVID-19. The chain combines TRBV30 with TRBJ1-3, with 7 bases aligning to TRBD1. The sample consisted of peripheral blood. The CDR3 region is CAWSPRGGAKWNTIYF. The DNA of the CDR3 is TGTGCCTGGAGTCCTCGAGGGGGCGCGAAATGGAACACCATATATTTT.